The 18 T cell receptor beta chains below were found in one sample sequenced in a study of patients and donors after allogeneic stem cell transplantation. Each CDR3 protein gets one entry after TCRdb re-called the RT-PCR reads with MiXCR. The sample has approximately 200,000 distinct CDR3 sequences, 41% seen once. The sequencing input was blood, either unsorted or a sorted T cell fraction (not recorded which). These receptors all come from a human donor who was either an allogeneic HSCT recipient or a stem cell or donor lymphocyte infusion donor (not recorded which). It is not recorded whose cells these are; they may come from a transplant donor.

CDR3 sequence: CASSTPQGPYNSPLHF. Here the CDR3 DNA reads TGTGCCAGCAGCACCCCCCAAGGCCCTTATAATTCACCCCTCCACTTT. The gene calls are TRBV5-6 and TRBJ1-6, with no clear D. The CDR3 spans 16 residues. Germline V gene sequence: CDR1 SGHDT, CDR2 YYEEEE. Trimming pared 4 bases from V and 4 bases from J, leaving 15 bases between.

The chain recombines TRBV6-5 with TRBJ1-1; TRBD1 agrees at 9 bases. There are 21 residues in the CDR3. CDR1 and CDR2 from the germline V gene are MNHEY and SVGAGI. Losses at the gene ends were 0 bases for V and 1 base for J; bases not matched to a gene: 18. CDR3 nucleotides: TGTGCCAGCAGTTACTCGATGGCCTCCCCCGGGACAGGGTTTAAGAACACTGAAGCTTTCTTT. This sequence encodes CASSYSMASPGTGFKNTEAFF.

The CDR3 loop reads CASSTRTDPNEQFF. The CDR3 bases are TGTGCCAGTAGTACCAGGACAGACCCCAATGAGCAGTTCTTC. V and J are TRBV19 and TRBJ2-1; D might be TRBD1 (6 bases). The V end was cut by 4 bases, the J end by 6 bases, with 13 bases between. The CDR3 length is 14 residues. Germline V lookup: CDR1 LNHDA, CDR2 SQIVND (reference sequence).

The gene calls are TRBV27 and TRBJ2-5; D unresolved. Looked up from germline, CDR1 is MNHEY and CDR2 is SMNVEV (reference sequence). Trimming pared 4 bases from V and 2 bases from J, leaving 8 bases between. CDR3 length: 13 residues. This CDR3 is CASSWSMQETQYF. The CDR3 DNA reads TGTGCCAGCAGTTGGAGCATGCAAGAGACCCAGTACTTC.

V usage is TRBV5-1 and J usage is TRBJ1-6; D unresolved. V shed 0 bases and J shed 5 bases, with 9 bases lying between them. There are 15 residues in the CDR3. Germline V gene lookup returns CDR1 SGHRS and CDR2 YFSETQ. Written as DNA, the CDR3 is TGCGCCAGCAGCTTGGTCCGGGTTGATAATTCACCCCTCCACTTT. It yields the protein CASSLVRVDNSPLHF.

The V and J genes are TRBV4-3 and TRBJ1-3; D possibly corresponds to TRBD1 (6 bases). The length of the CDR3 is 16 residues. V dropped 0 bases and J dropped 4 bases, with 13 bases sitting between them. Germline V CDR1 and CDR2: LGHNA, YSLEER. CDR3: CASSQDATGFGNTIYF. The CDR3 bases are TGCGCCAGCAGCCAAGACGCTACAGGGTTCGGAAACACCATATATTTT.

CDR3 in amino acids: CASSFVTASGAYEQYF. In nucleotides, the CDR3 is TGTGCCAGCAGCTTCGTGACGGCCTCGGGGGCATACGAGCAGTACTTC. The rearrangement joins TRBV7-6 to TRBJ2-7; D may match TRBD1 or TRBD2 (6 bases each). Trimming left V 3 bases short and J 4 bases short, with 19 bases between. CDR3 length equals 16 residues. Germline-derived CDR1 and CDR2 are SGHVS and FNYEAQ.

There are many counts of this clonotype. The chain has TRBV27 and TRBJ1-2; D may be TRBD1 (6 bases). CDR1 MNHEY and CDR2 SMNVEV come from the germline V gene (reference sequence). Trimming pared 2 bases from V and 2 bases from J, leaving 9 bases between. The length of the CDR3 is 14 residues. DNA for the CDR3: TGTGCCAGCAGTTTAACAGGGTGGAACTATGGCTACACCTTC. Amino acid sequence: CASSLTGWNYGYTF.

V and J are TRBV6-2 or TRBV6-3 and TRBJ2-1; D is tentatively TRBD1 or TRBD2 (5 bases each). Between the trimmed V and J ends, which lost 0 bases and 4 bases, there was a span of 7 bases. From germline, CDR1 is MNHEY and CDR2 SVGEGT. The CDR3 sequence is 14 residues long. In nucleotides, the CDR3 is TGTGCCAGCAGTTACTCTGAGGGGTACAATGAGCAGTTCTTC. Its protein product is CASSYSEGYNEQFF.

The J gene is TRBJ1-4, the V gene TRBV9; no clear D gene. This CDR3 contains 16 residues. Trimming left V 3 bases short and J 7 bases short, with 19 bases between. CDR1 is SGDLS and CDR2 is YYNGEE in the germline V gene. CDR3 sequence (DNA): TGTGCCAGCAGCGGAGAACCCCCGGCCACCCCTGAAAAACTGTTTTTT. Protein: CASSGEPPATPEKLFF.

The genes are TRBV28 and TRBJ2-7; D not resolved. The CDR3 has 12 amino acids. V gave up 8 bases and J gave up 2 bases, with 10 bases separating them. The germline gives CDR1 MDHEN, CDR2 SYDVKM. This chain's CDR3 is CASRKTTYEQYF. CDR3 bases: TGTGCCAGCCGAAAGACAACCTACGAGCAGTACTTC. Using reference TRBV28 and TRBJ2-7 for the parts outside the CDR3, the full variable domain is DVKVTQSSRYLVKRTGEKVFLECVQDMDHENMFWYRQDPGLGLRLIYFSYDVKMKEKGDIPEGYSVSREKKERFSLILESASTNQTSMYLCASRKTTYEQYFGPGTRLTVT.

This clonotype was observed a few times. The chain combines TRBV6-1 with TRBJ1-5; D uncertain. V dropped 2 bases and J dropped 7 bases, with 12 bases sitting between them. Germline loops: CDR1 MNHNS, CDR2 SASEGT. This CDR3 contains 14 residues. CDR3 sequence reads: CASSEPHRRQPQHF. In nucleotides, the CDR3 is TGTGCCAGCAGTGAACCCCACCGACGACAGCCCCAGCATTTT.

This clonotype came up a few times. This chain joins TRBV7-9 and TRBJ1-2, with D unclear. The germline CDR1 and CDR2 sequences are SEHNR and FQNEAQ (reference sequence). The CDR3 runs 13 residues. The V gene lost 7 bases and the J gene lost 3 bases, with 12 bases spanning the gap. The CDR3 region is CASTFSEDYGYTF. The CDR3 coding sequence is TGTGCCAGCACCTTCTCGGAAGACTATGGCTACACCTTC.

The genes are TRBV9 and TRBJ2-1; 14 bases are shared with TRBD2. The CDR3 consists of 18 residues. V lost 0 bases and J lost 4; bases outside the gene matches: 6. Per the germline V gene, CDR1 is SGDLS and CDR2 is YYNGEE. The CDR3 region has the DNA TGTGCCAGCAGCGTAGGTCCGACTAGCGGGAGGGGTTACAATGAGCAGTTCTTC. Protein: CASSVGPTSGRGYNEQFF. The variable domain in full, with the rest retrieved from reference TRBV9 and TRBJ2-1, is DSGVTQTPKHLITATGQRVTLRCSPRSGDLSVYWYQQSLDQGLQFLIQYYNGEERAKGNILERFSAQQFPDLHSELNLSSLELGDSALYFCASSVGPTSGRGYNEQFFGPGTRLTVL.

J is TRBJ1-1 and V is TRBV29-1; D might be TRBD1 (6 bases). V was trimmed by 7 bases and J by 3 bases, leaving 15 bases between them. The CDR3 covers 13 residues. The germline gives CDR1 SQVTM, CDR2 ANQGSEA. The CDR3 is CSALQGMDTEAFF. The DNA of the CDR3 is TGCAGCGCTTTACAGGGTATGGACACTGAAGCTTTCTTT.

This clonotype was counted between two and nine times. The chain joins TRBV12-3 or TRBV12-4 to TRBJ1-5; 10 positions match TRBD1. The junction had 2 bases not matched to a gene; V was cut back by 4 bases and J by 2 bases. The CDR3 is 15 amino acids. CDR3 amino acids: CASSSDRGRNQPQHF. In DNA, the CDR3 is TGTGCCAGCAGTTCAGACAGGGGGCGCAATCAGCCCCAGCATTTT.

The rearrangement uses TRBV29-1 and TRBJ2-3; perhaps TRBD2 as D (6 bases). V dropped 1 base and J dropped 4 bases, with 9 bases sitting between them. The CDR3 spans 13 residues. CDR1 is SQVTM and CDR2 is ANQGSEA in the germline V gene. The CDR3 reads CSVEVWEADTQYF. CDR3 in DNA: TGCAGCGTTGAAGTGTGGGAGGCAGATACGCAGTATTTT.

Here the CDR3 DNA reads TGTGCCAGCAGCCAAGAGGGGCCAACCACAGATACGCAGTATTTT. This translates into CASSQEGPTTDTQYF. The rearrangement links TRBV4-2 to TRBJ2-3; D perhaps matches TRBD1 (5 bases). Germline CDR1 and CDR2: LGHNA and YNFKEQ. The CDR3 sequence is 15 residues long. Between the trimmed V and J ends, which lost 0 bases and 2 bases, there was a span of 9 bases.